A single sample is the source of the 10 T cell receptor beta chains below, sequenced in a study of OX40 agonist ivuxolimab in advanced cancers. Repertoires were generated with immunoSEQ multiplex PCR, while TCRdb's copy carries only in-frame clones and drops some. This sample has 80,000 to 100,000 clones, with 92% found just once. Sequenced here: CD4+ or CD8+ T cells sorted from blood, sampled in a trial of the OX40 agonist ivuxolimab. Receptor source: an adult with an advanced solid tumor such as melanoma, head and neck, liver or kidney cancer.

This chain uses TRBV5-1 with TRBJ1-4; weak D call: TRBD1 (5 bases). Trimming shortened V by 5 bases and J by 6 bases, and 11 bases separated the two germline ends. The CDR3 covers 13 residues. Per germline, CDR1 SGHRS and CDR2 YFSETQ. The CDR3 sequence: CASRLQGDEKLFF. Here the CDR3 DNA reads TGCGCCAGCAGGTTGCAGGGAGATGAAAAACTGTTTTTT.

This clone is a singleton in its sample. The rearrangement joins TRBV6-1 to TRBJ2-7, with 9 nucleotides matching TRBD2. From germline, CDR1 is MNHNS and CDR2 SASEGT. With 1 base clipped from V and 3 bases from J, the junction kept 1 base outside the gene matches. CDR3 size: 14 residues. The CDR3 region has the DNA TGTGCCAGCAGTGAAGGCGGGAGGGGCTACGAGCAGTACTTC. It codes for CASSEGGRGYEQYF.

V is TRBV5-1 and J is TRBJ2-1; TRBD2 is a possible D gene (6 bases). The V gene lost 4 bases and the J gene lost 13 bases, with 18 bases spanning the gap. The CDR3 length is 13 residues. Looked up from germline, CDR1 is SGHRS and CDR2 is YFSETQ. In DNA, the CDR3 is TGCGCCAGCAGCGACACCGAAAGGGACTCACAGTTCTTC. Translation: CASSDTERDSQFF.

The chain carries TRBV7-2 and TRBJ2-1; D ambiguous. Trimming pared 8 bases from V and 6 bases from J, leaving 17 bases between. The CDR3 runs to 14 residues. Per the germline V gene, CDR1 is SGHTA and CDR2 is FQGNSA. The CDR3 sequence: CASGRAPVRNEQFF. In nucleotides, the CDR3 is TGTGCCAGCGGCCGGGCCCCAGTCCGCAATGAGCAGTTCTTC.

The genes are TRBV30 and TRBJ2-3; 9 bases are shared with TRBD1. J lost 5 bases, V lost 3 bases, and 6 bases had no gene match. The CDR3 runs to 14 residues. Germline V gene data show CDR1 as GTSNPN and CDR2 as SVGIG (reference sequence). CDR3 bases: TGTGCCTGGAGATGGACAGGGGCAGGAGATACGCAGTATTTT. Residues: CAWRWTGAGDTQYF.

The chain combines TRBV7-2 with TRBJ1-6; D gene uncertain. The germline V gene has CDR1 SGHTA and CDR2 FQGNSA. The V and J ends lost 3 bases and 0 bases respectively, with 6 bases between them. The CDR3 spans 15 residues. The CDR3 loop reads CASSFRPSYNSPLHF. The CDR3 DNA reads TGTGCCAGCAGCTTTAGGCCCTCCTATAATTCACCCCTCCACTTT.

The rearrangement joins TRBV6-6 to TRBJ2-7; D is unresolved. The CDR3 is 11 amino acids. In germline, CDR1 is MNHNY, CDR2 SVGAGI (reference sequence). Trimming took off 5 bases at V and 4 bases at J, with 6 bases between the two ends. The CDR3 is CASSNQYEQYF. As DNA, the CDR3 is TGTGCCAGCAGTAACCAATACGAGCAGTACTTC.

This clone was observed a handful of times. The gene calls are TRBV18 and TRBJ2-7; D is undetermined. The CDR3 sequence is 17 residues long. The V gene's germline CDR1 is KGHSH and CDR2 LQKENI. Trimming pared 3 bases from V and 4 bases from J, leaving 22 bases between. This CDR3 is CASSPGWDPAPPYEQYF. In nucleotides, the CDR3 is TGTGCCAGCTCACCGGGTTGGGATCCAGCACCCCCTTACGAGCAGTACTTC.

The rearrangement uses TRBV5-1 and TRBJ1-1; D is perhaps TRBD1 (6 bases). V dropped 6 bases and J dropped 9 bases, with 18 bases sitting between them. This CDR3 is built from 13 residues. From germline, CDR1 is SGHRS and CDR2 YFSETQ. CDR3 in amino acids: CASTEHEQGKAFF. The CDR3 region has the DNA TGCGCCAGCACCGAACACGAACAGGGTAAAGCTTTCTTT.

This chain joins TRBV5-6 and TRBJ1-4; 9 bases agree with TRBD1. With 4 bases clipped from V and 8 bases from J, the junction kept 18 bases outside the gene matches. The CDR3 runs to 18 residues. Germline V lookup: CDR1 SGHDT, CDR2 YYEEEE. CDR3 DNA: TGTGCCAGCAGCCGGCTTTCCGGGACAGGGCGGCAGGGCGAAAAACTGTTTTTT. Translation: CASSRLSGTGRQGEKLFF.